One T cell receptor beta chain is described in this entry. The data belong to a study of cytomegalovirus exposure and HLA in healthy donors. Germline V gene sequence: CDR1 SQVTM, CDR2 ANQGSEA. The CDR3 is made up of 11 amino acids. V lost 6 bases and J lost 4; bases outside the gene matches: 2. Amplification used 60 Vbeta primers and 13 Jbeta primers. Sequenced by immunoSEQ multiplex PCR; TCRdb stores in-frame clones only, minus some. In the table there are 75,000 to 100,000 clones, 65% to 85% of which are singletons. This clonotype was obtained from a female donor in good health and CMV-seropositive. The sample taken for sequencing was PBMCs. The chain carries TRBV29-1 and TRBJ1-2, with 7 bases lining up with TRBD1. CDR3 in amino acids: CSVGDSYGYTF. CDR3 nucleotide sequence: TGCAGCGTCGGGGACAGCTATGGCTACACCTTC.